Sequencing of this T cell receptor beta chain was carried out in a study of blood T cell repertoires in COVID-19. About the research overall: T cells, B-cell-depleted T cells, or PBMCs provided the cDNA or gDNA that served as material.

V lost 1 base and J lost 3, with 10 bases in between. Germline V gives CDR1 MGHRA, CDR2 YSYEKL. This CDR3 is built from 14 residues. Sequencing used immunoSEQ multiplex PCR; TCRdb keeps in-frame clones, though not all of them. The sample records about 170,000 clones, about 91% being singletons. The sequenced sample was PBMCs or T cells enriched from blood (not recorded which). This TCR was sampled from a young woman who had recovered from COVID-19. This chain links TRBV4-1 with TRBJ2-7; D is perhaps TRBD2 (6 bases). This CDR3 reads CASSQAGVDYEQYF. CDR3 DNA: TGCGCCAGCAGCCAAGCGGGAGTAGACTACGAGCAGTACTTC.